This T cell receptor beta chain derives from a study of blood T cell repertoires in COVID-19. Study-level background: The origin of the acute and convalescent COVID-19 samples was the United States, Italy and Spain. The cDNA or gDNA used as material had been derived from T cells, B-cell-depleted T cells, or PBMCs.

As for this clone: This could be a read error, since a much larger clone is one nucleotide away.

Germline lookup yields CDR1 MNHEY and CDR2 SMNVEV (reference sequence). The CDR3 is made up of 13 amino acids. Original data processing: Estimates of nucleated cell counts were drawn from the amplification of reference gene primers. Method: immunoSEQ multiplex PCR; TCRdb's copy keeps in-frame clones and lacks some. V and J calls plus clone size are reproduced from that table; the DNA served to infer D and trimming. This sample has approximately 450,000 clones, with more than 85% found just once. This sequence was found in a woman in her thirties with acute or convalescent COVID-19. The chain links TRBV27 to TRBJ1-5; D remains ambiguous. The sample taken for sequencing was peripheral blood. CDR3 residues: CANSSWRDQPQHF. DNA for the CDR3: TGTGCCAACAGTTCCTGGAGAGATCAGCCCCAGCATTTT.